What follows are 11 T cell receptor beta chains derived from one specimen sequenced in a study of OX40 agonist ivuxolimab in advanced cancers. Here immunoSEQ multiplex PCR was the method, and the copy in TCRdb shows in-frame clones only, minus some. This sample carries 95,000 to 100,000 clones, about 80% of them seen once, and the ten largest clones take approximately 1.5%. The sequencing used CD4+ or CD8+ T cells sorted from blood, collected in a trial of the OX40 agonist ivuxolimab. All receptors come from an adult with an advanced solid tumor such as melanoma, head and neck, liver or kidney cancer.

This chain uses TRBV28 with TRBJ2-5; a weak D match, TRBD1 (7 bases). Germline V lookup: CDR1 MDHEN, CDR2 SYDVKM. V was cut by 3 bases and J by 3 bases, with 17 bases left in between. The CDR3 loop spans 16 amino acids. The CDR3 DNA is TGTGCCAGCAGTTTTTTGAGGGGGGACAGAAAAGAGACCCAGTACTTC. Translating gives CASSFLRGDRKETQYF.

This clone is a singleton in its sample. J is TRBJ2-2 and V is TRBV9; 7 positions agree with TRBD1. The J segment lost 7 bases and the V segment lost 0 bases, leaving 3 bases of the junction unmatched. Germline CDR1 SGDLS, CDR2 YYNGEE. The CDR3 totals 14 residues. The CDR3 DNA follows: TGTGCCAGCAGCGTAGAGGGGGCTGTCGGGGAGCTGTTTTTT. Its protein is CASSVEGAVGELFF.

The genes are TRBV5-1 and TRBJ2-2; D is perhaps TRBD2 (5 bases). The CDR3 is 14 amino acids. CDR1 is SGHRS, CDR2 YFSETQ, per germline. V was pared by 4 bases and J by 3 bases, with 10 bases between. Here the CDR3 DNA reads TGCGCCAGCAGCCCCCTCGGGGACACCGGGGAGCTGTTTTTT. Translation: CASSPLGDTGELFF.

The J gene is TRBJ1-5, the V gene TRBV19; tentatively, D is TRBD1 (6 bases). The V gene lost 8 bases and the J gene lost 7 bases, with 15 bases spanning the gap. In germline, CDR1 is LNHDA, CDR2 SQIVND (reference sequence). The CDR3 has 13 residues. The CDR3 here is CASRWGLGQPQHF. The DNA for the CDR3 is TGTGCCAGTCGGTGGGGGCTCGGCCAGCCCCAGCATTTT.

The chain uses TRBV2 and TRBJ1-1; possible D gene TRBD1, 5 bases. Germline-derived CDR1 and CDR2 are SNHLY and FYNNEI. The CDR3 covers 13 residues. Between the trimmed V and J ends, which lost 4 bases and 6 bases, there was a span of 12 bases. The CDR3 spells CASSGRQKPEAFF. CDR3 coding DNA: TGTGCCAGCAGTGGGAGACAGAAGCCTGAAGCTTTCTTT.

The rearrangement links TRBV28 to TRBJ1-4, with 7 nucleotides matching TRBD1. V shed 5 bases, J shed 12 bases, and the junction held 9 bases outside the gene matches. The V gene's germline CDR1 is MDHEN and CDR2 SYDVKM. CDR3 length: 13 amino acids. In nucleotides, the CDR3 is TGTGCCAGCAGTACCCGGACAGGTCGGGAACTGTTTTTT. This translates into CASSTRTGRELFF.

This rearrangement joins TRBV5-1 to TRBJ2-5, with 8 bases fitting TRBD1. Trimming took 2 bases from V and 4 from J; bases not matched to a gene: 7. The CDR3 has 15 residues. CDR1 and CDR2 from the germline V gene are SGHRS and YFSETQ. CDR3 DNA: TGCGCCAGCAGCTTCGGACAGGGTGTAATAGAGACCCAGTACTTC. Its translation: CASSFGQGVIETQYF.

CDR3 region: CSVLGQGYEQYF. In nucleotides, the CDR3 is TGCAGCGTTCTAGGACAGGGTTACGAGCAGTACTTC. J is TRBJ2-7 and V is TRBV29-1, with 8 bases lining up with TRBD1. This CDR3 contains 12 residues. V shed 5 bases, J shed 4 bases, and the junction held 4 bases outside the gene matches. Germline V CDR1 and CDR2: SQVTM, ANQGSEA.

This clone was counted a few times. The chain is built from TRBV5-1 and TRBJ1-2; TRBD1 matches at 9 bases. Trimming removed 4 bases from V and 7 bases from J; junction bases left unmatched: 17. The CDR3 runs to 17 residues. Germline lookup yields CDR1 SGHRS and CDR2 YFSETQ. The CDR3, as DNA: TGCGCCAGCAGCGCGGGGATGACAGGGGGGTTAATAGGTGGCTACACCTTC. Translation: CASSAGMTGGLIGGYTF.

The chain is built from TRBV7-2 and TRBJ2-7; 7 nucleotides agree with TRBD2. Germline lookup yields CDR1 SGHTA and CDR2 FQGNSA. V was pared by 5 bases and J by 4 bases, with 11 bases of the junction left unmatched. This CDR3 has 15 residues. The CDR3 protein is CASSPESGKMYEQYF. DNA of the CDR3: TGTGCCAGCAGCCCCGAAAGCGGGAAAATGTACGAGCAGTACTTC.

The rearrangement links TRBV5-1 to TRBJ1-5; D gene uncertain. CDR3 length: 13 amino acids. Trimming removed 5 bases at V and 8 bases at J, with 14 bases between. The germline V gene encodes CDR1 SGHRS and CDR2 YFSETQ. The chain's CDR3 is CASREDSREPQHF. The CDR3 DNA reads as TGCGCCAGCAGGGAGGATTCCCGCGAGCCCCAGCATTTT.